This TCR beta chain was captured in a study of blood T cell repertoires in COVID-19. Clones were read by immunoSEQ multiplex PCR, and TCRdb kept only the in-frame ones, dropping some. The sample lists around 290,000 clones, approximately 89% occurring once. CDR3 size: 12 residues. Germline V gene data show CDR1 as SGHAT and CDR2 as FQNNGV. Trimming removed 3 bases from V and 7 bases from J, with 10 bases in between. What was sequenced was peripheral blood. The chain employs TRBV11-2 and TRBJ2-7; tentatively, D is TRBD2 (6 bases). The sequence came from a woman under 40 with COVID-19, enrolled during active disease. CDR3 region: CASSFYGGEQYF. The CDR3 nucleotides are TGTGCCAGCAGCTTTTATGGGGGGGAGCAGTACTTC.